The clone carrying this T cell receptor beta chain was seen once. Its antigen is currently unknown. These data come from a study of cytomegalovirus exposure and HLA in healthy donors. Whole-study results and caveats: It was reported that the classifier diagnosed cytomegalovirus status with high specificity and sensitivity in both the original and validation cohorts.

Primers for the PCR totalled 60 Vbeta and 13 Jbeta. Assay: immunoSEQ multiplex PCR; the TCRdb copy retains only in-frame clones and omits some. The table lists 90,000 to 120,000 clones, about 74% of them singletons. The V end lost 1 base, the J end lost 4 bases, and 7 bases lay between the germline ends. The CDR3 consists of 13 residues. Germline CDR1 is SGHDN and CDR2 is FVKESK. Specimen: PBMCs. The receptor comes from a woman aged 35 to 49 in good health and CMV-seropositive. This chain connects TRBV14 to TRBJ1-1; D is unclear. The CDR3 bases are TGTGCCAGCAGCCAAGGCAGAACCACTGAAGCTTTCTTT. Amino acid sequence: CASSQGRTTEAFF.